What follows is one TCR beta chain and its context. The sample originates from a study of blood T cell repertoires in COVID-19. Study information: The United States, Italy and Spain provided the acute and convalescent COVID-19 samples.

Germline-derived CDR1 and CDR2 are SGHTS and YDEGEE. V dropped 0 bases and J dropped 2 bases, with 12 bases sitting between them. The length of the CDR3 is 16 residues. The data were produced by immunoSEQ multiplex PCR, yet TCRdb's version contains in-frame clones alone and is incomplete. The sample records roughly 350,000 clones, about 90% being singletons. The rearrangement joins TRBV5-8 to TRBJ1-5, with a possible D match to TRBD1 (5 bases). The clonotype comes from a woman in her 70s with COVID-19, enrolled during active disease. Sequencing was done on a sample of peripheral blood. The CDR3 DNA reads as TGTGCCAGCAGCTTGGATGTGGGGCCGGGCAATCAGCCCCAGCATTTT. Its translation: CASSLDVGPGNQPQHF.